These T cell receptor beta chains were read from a single sample in a study of CD8 T cells in Susac syndrome. Each CDR3 protein gets one entry after TCRdb re-called the immunoSEQ multiplex PCR reads with MiXCR. The table lists some 450,000 distinct CDR3 sequences, more than 80% of them singletons. The sequenced sample was CD8+ T cells from PBMCs. These receptors were obtained from a human donor with multiple sclerosis. Each CDR3 is given with its conserved first and last residue. D genes are given only for firm matches. The size field is filled for only some rows; it gives once, few, many or a size class.

D | J | size | V | CDR3 | DNA
NA | TRBJ2-1 | once | TRBV5-4 | CASSLSPTNEQFF | TGTGCCAGCAGCTTGTCCCCGACGAATGAGCAGTTCTTC
NA | TRBJ1-1 | NA | TRBV5-1 | CASSPVPQDEAFF | TGCGCCAGCAGCCCCGTACCACAGGATGAAGCTTTCTTT
NA | TRBJ1-1 | NA | TRBV13 | CASSTRTYTEAFF | TGTGCCAGCAGCACCAGGACCTACACTGAAGCTTTCTTT
TRBD2 | TRBJ2-1 | NA | TRBV29-1 | CSVVGTTRMYEQFF | TGCAGCGTTGTCGGGACTACGCGAATGTATGAGCAGTTCTTC
NA | TRBJ2-1 | NA | TRBV20-1 | CSARVSYNEQFF | TGCAGTGCTAGAGTCTCCTACAATGAGCAGTTCTTC
TRBD1 | TRBJ1-1 | NA | TRBV4-1 | CASSQWGQENTEAFF | TGCGCCAGCAGCCAATGGGGACAGGAAAACACTGAAGCTTTCTTT
NA | TRBJ2-4 | NA | TRBV5-1 | CASSLEGAAKNIQYF | TGCGCCAGCAGCTTGGAAGGGGCAGCCAAAAACATTCAGTACTTC
TRBD1 | TRBJ1-2 | NA | TRBV3-1 | CASSLVRDSVYGYTF | TGTGCCAGCAGCCTCGTCCGGGACAGCGTCTATGGCTACACCTTC
NA | TRBJ1-2 | NA | TRBV15 | CATSRDGGYGYTF | TGTGCCACCAGCAGAGACGGGGGCTATGGCTACACCTTC
TRBD1 | TRBJ2-5 | NA | TRBV3-1 | CASSSGQGQETQYF | TGTGCCAGCAGCTCCGGACAGGGCCAAGAGACCCAGTACTTC
NA | TRBJ1-3 | NA | TRBV20-1 | CSAREPGIMNTIYF | TGCAGTGCTAGAGAGCCAGGGATCATGAACACCATATATTTT
NA | TRBJ1-4 | NA | TRBV5-5 | CASSLILIRLSAPTNEKLFF | TGTGCCAGCAGCTTGATCCTCATTCGGTTGTCAGCCCCAACTAATGAAAAACTGTTTTTT
NA | TRBJ2-1 | NA | TRBV12-3/TRBV12-4 | CASSLMYREQFF | TGTGCCAGCAGTCTGATGTACCGTGAGCAGTTCTTC
TRBD2 | TRBJ2-7 | NA | TRBV27 | CASSLSLGGRAHEQYF | TGTGCCAGCAGTTTATCGTTAGGCGGGAGAGCCCACGAGCAGTACTTC
TRBD2 | TRBJ2-1 | NA | TRBV27 | CASSLSWEGSNEQFF | TGTGCCAGCAGTTTATCTTGGGAGGGCAGCAATGAGCAGTTCTTC
TRBD2 | TRBJ2-1 | NA | TRBV5-1 | CASRLDSGAPYNEQFF | TGCGCCAGCAGACTTGATAGCGGGGCCCCCTACAATGAGCAGTTCTTC
NA | TRBJ2-1 | NA | TRBV9 | CASSVEFVGEPSYNEQFF | TGTGCCAGCAGCGTAGAGTTCGTGGGAGAGCCCTCCTACAATGAGCAGTTCTTC
NA | TRBJ2-2 | NA | TRBV28 | CASSPPGENTGELFF | TGTGCCAGCAGTCCCCCCGGGGAGAACACCGGGGAGCTGTTTTTT
NA | TRBJ2-7 | few | TRBV6-1 | CATLTQLNPYEQYF | TGTGCCACACTGACGCAGCTTAACCCCTACGAGCAGTACTTC
NA | TRBJ2-4 | NA | TRBV7-9 | CASSSGTAQEYF | TGTGCCAGCAGCTCCGGGACGGCCCAAGAGTACTTC
TRBD2 | TRBJ2-7 | NA | TRBV30 | CAWSRSGSSYEQYF | TGTGCCTGGAGCCGTAGCGGGAGCTCCTACGAGCAGTACTTC